What follows is one T cell receptor (beta chain) and its context. Its cognate antigen has yet to be identified. Per-base qualities were not stored, and no clone one base away is much larger. This sample stems from a study of OX40 agonist ivuxolimab in advanced cancers. For the study in its entirety: The costimulatory receptor OX40 (CD134) was targeted by ivuxolimab, a fully human IgG2 agonistic monoclonal antibody. Intravenous ivuxolimab was administered to patients every 2 weeks at six dose levels: 0.01, 0.1, 0.3, 1.5, 3 and 10 mg/kg. Of the approximately 54 dose-escalation patients, hepatocellular carcinoma was present in about 20, melanoma in approximately 15, renal cell carcinoma in 9 and head and neck cancer in 9. In the dose-escalation cohort, 70% to 85% of patients were male, and the mean age was around 60 years with a range of roughly 20 to 85. Patients were allowed to have had prior anti-PD-1, anti-PD-L1 or anti-CTLA-4 therapy, and around two fifths of the dose-escalation patients had been treated with checkpoint inhibitors. Partial responses occurred in three dose-escalation patients: two with cutaneous melanoma and one with hepatocellular carcinoma. Peripheral TCRbeta sequencing was intended to test whether TCR sequence diversity was altered and clonal T-cell expansion was caused by ivuxolimab. The paper reports the monotherapy dose-escalation portion (N of about 47 patients) of the phase I ivuxolimab trial. Broad study findings and their caveats: On average, CD8+ T cells showed more expanded clones than CD4+ T cells after ivuxolimab. At doses of 0.1 to 3.0 mg/kg, clonal expansion of both CD4+ and CD8+ blood T cells was observed from baseline to week 6. Low levels of normalized T-cell clonal expansion were also seen in some patients who did not respond. In the 0.1-3.0 mg/kg groups, partial responders were among the patients with the lowest normalized peripheral clonal expansion, particularly in CD8+ T cells. The antigen specificity of the peripheral T cells that underwent clonal expansion was not determined.

Patients with autoimmune disease history or receiving systemic immunosuppression were excluded from the trial. Peripheral blood for TCR sequencing was collected from all dose cohorts at baseline, on cycle 4 day 1, and on cycle 7 day 1. The samples were drawn from a first-in-human, open-label, multicenter phase I dose-escalation trial of ivuxolimab. The trial enrolled adults with locally advanced or metastatic head and neck squamous cell, hepatocellular, melanoma or renal cell carcinoma. Before TCR sequencing, CD4+ T cells and CD8+ T cells were sorted from peripheral blood as separate populations. Genomic DNA was isolated from the sorted cells so that the TCRbeta CDR3 region could be sequenced. The immunoSEQ Assay was used to sequence the TCRbeta CDR3 regions. As stored in TCRdb, this immuneACCESS dataset retains in-frame rearrangements with V and J assigned. A fraction of the clones does not appear; measured against another copy, unresolved V genes explain less than half of the discrepancy, and the remainder lacks a known reason. The sample table lists over 60,000 clones, 75% to 90% of them with a count of one. 0.94% of the sample is held by the ten biggest clonotypes.

The V end loses 5 bases and the J end loses 2 bases, and a stretch of 15 bases separates them. Reading the germline V gene gives CDR1 SGHNT and CDR2 YENEEA. From the cysteine up to the phenylalanine, the CDR3 has a length of 15 residues. Solely the CDR3 DNA is kept, with 45 bases framed from the first base. The sequencing here drew on CD4+ or CD8+ T cells sorted from blood, taken in a trial of the OX40 agonist ivuxolimab. This receptor was obtained from an adult with an advanced solid tumor such as melanoma, head and neck, liver or kidney cancer. The receptor chain draws on TRBV11-3 and TRBJ1-1; the D gene is unclear. The DNA sequence is as follows: TGTGCCAGCAGCCTCATCGGGTCGTCTAACACTGAAGCTTTCTTT. This translates into CASSLIGSSNTEAFF.